These T cell receptor beta chains were read from a single sample in a study of CD8+ T cells in alopecia areata. The table came from immunoSEQ multiplex PCR; TCRdb's copy has only in-frame clones and leaves some out. Of just over 150,000 clones listed, 45% to 55% are singletons. The sequences come from CD8+ T cells sorted from blood, collected at week 0. These receptors came from a human donor with alopecia areata. CDR3s include the opening cysteine and the closing phenylalanine or tryptophan. The order of the fields is D gene, J gene, clone size, V gene, CDR3 protein, CDR3 DNA. A D gene is named only where the DNA matches it firmly. Size tells how often a clone was seen (once, few, many) or the class of an expanded clone, and some rows leave it out.

>.|TRBJ1-5|.|TRBV5-1
CASSLGPIDQPQHF
TGCGCCAGCAGCTTGGGGCCTATAGATCAGCCCCAGCATTTT
>.|TRBJ1-3|.|TRBV27
CASSRPTGNTIYF
TGTGCCAGCAGTCGACCTACTGGAAACACCATATATTTT
>TRBD1|TRBJ2-2|.|TRBV4-3
CASSQGTGSSGELFF
TGCGCCAGCAGCCAAGGGACAGGGAGTTCCGGGGAGCTGTTTTTT
>TRBD2|TRBJ2-3|.|TRBV29-1
CSALAGETDTQYF
TGCAGCGCACTAGCGGGGGAGACAGATACGCAGTATTTT
>.|TRBJ1-1|.|TRBV18
CASSPGVPLNTEAFF
TGTGCCAGCTCACCAGGGGTCCCATTAAACACTGAAGCTTTCTTT
>TRBD1|TRBJ2-7|once|TRBV5-1
CASSLALTGVNDEQYF
TGCGCCAGCAGCTTGGCCTTGACAGGGGTTAACGACGAGCAGTACTTC
>TRBD1|TRBJ1-2|.|TRBV5-6
CASSPGTGFLGYTF
TGTGCCAGCAGCCCCGGGACAGGGTTCCTTGGCTACACCTTC
>.|TRBJ2-2|.|TRBV7-9
CASSLGASETGELFF
TGTGCCAGCAGCTTAGGAGCATCAGAGACCGGGGAGCTGTTTTTT
>.|TRBJ1-2|.|TRBV13
CASSLGGGNYGYTF
TGTGCCAGCAGCTTAGGCGGGGGCAACTATGGCTACACCTTC
>.|TRBJ1-4|.|TRBV9
CASSVAGSQEEKLFF
TGTGCCAGCAGCGTAGCAGGCAGCCAAGAGGAAAAACTGTTTTTT
>TRBD2|TRBJ2-1|.|TRBV13
CASSFPPSGGPEQFF
TGTGCCAGCAGCTTTCCGCCTAGCGGGGGGCCCGAGCAGTTCTTC
>.|TRBJ1-2|.|TRBV29-1
CSVEIQGYGYTF
TGCAGCGTTGAAATACAGGGCTATGGCTACACCTTC
>.|TRBJ1-5|few|TRBV7-2
CASSPFANQPQHF
TGTGCCAGCAGCCCATTCGCGAATCAGCCCCAGCATTTT
>.|TRBJ1-2|.|TRBV7-9
CASNVDRSEGYTF
TGTGCCAGCAACGTTGACAGGTCGGAAGGCTACACCTTC
>TRBD1|TRBJ1-6|.|TRBV14
CASSRAEWDRDNSPLHF
TGTGCCAGCAGCCGAGCGGAATGGGACAGAGATAATTCACCCCTCCACTTT
>.|TRBJ1-1|.|TRBV30
CAWRMGSSEAFF
TGTGCCTGGAGAATGGGGAGTAGTGAAGCTTTCTTT
>TRBD1|TRBJ2-6|.|TRBV2
CASSFTGQGAGANVLTF
TGTGCCAGCAGCTTTACTGGACAGGGGGCTGGGGCCAACGTCCTGACTTTC
>TRBD2|TRBJ2-1|.|TRBV2
CASSPSSGGYNEQFF
TGTGCCAGCAGCCCTTCTAGCGGGGGGTACAATGAGCAGTTCTTC
>.|TRBJ1-1|few|TRBV29-1
CSVHWVSIGPEAFF
TGCAGCGTTCATTGGGTGTCTATTGGCCCTGAAGCTTTCTTT
>.|TRBJ2-7|few|TRBV16
CASSQSARAAEQYF
TGTGCCAGCAGCCAATCAGCCCGCGCTGCTGAGCAGTACTTC
>TRBD1|TRBJ1-5|.|TRBV7-6
CASSLGTGGRYSNQPQHF
TGTGCCAGCAGCCTAGGGACAGGGGGCCGGTATAGCAATCAGCCCCAGCATTTT
>TRBD1|TRBJ2-1|.|TRBV14
CASSQGSSGTGAYNEQFF
TGTGCCAGCAGCCAAGGATCTTCCGGGACAGGGGCCTACAATGAGCAGTTCTTC
>.|TRBJ1-2|.|TRBV29-1
CSVDSGLGGYTF
TGCAGCGTTGATTCCGGATTGGGGGGCTACACCTTC
>TRBD2|TRBJ2-7|.|TRBV6-5
CASSAAGDYEQYF
TGTGCCAGCAGCGCCGCGGGGGACTACGAGCAGTACTTC
>.|TRBJ2-7|.|TRBV13
CASSPGAGGPTYEQYF
TGTGCCAGCAGCCCAGGAGCCGGGGGCCCCACCTACGAGCAGTACTTC
>.|TRBJ2-7|.|TRBV29-1
CSVGAGNQGYEQYF
TGCAGCGTTGGTGCAGGTAATCAGGGATACGAGCAGTACTTC
>.|TRBJ2-7|few|TRBV11-2
CASSPPISAHEQYF
TGTGCCAGCAGCCCCCCTATCTCGGCCCACGAGCAGTACTTC
>.|TRBJ1-1|.|TRBV25-1
CASSHAGLNTEAFF
TGTGCCAGCAGCCACGCCGGGTTGAACACTGAAGCTTTCTTT
>.|TRBJ1-6|few|TRBV4-3
CASSQDTGYNSPLHF
TGCGCCAGCAGCCAAGATACGGGGTATAATTCACCCCTCCACTTT
>TRBD1|TRBJ2-1|few|TRBV4-1
CASSLDRDEQFF
TGCGCCAGCAGCCTCGACAGGGATGAGCAGTTCTTC
>.|TRBJ1-2|.|TRBV19
CASSPPGVDYGYTF
TGTGCCAGTAGTCCTCCAGGGGTGGACTATGGCTACACCTTC
>.|TRBJ2-1|.|TRBV13
CASSLSADEQFF
TGTGCCAGCAGCTTATCGGCAGATGAGCAGTTCTTC
>.|TRBJ2-1|few|TRBV23-1
CASSQLGNEQFF
TGCGCCAGCAGTCAATTGGGGAATGAGCAGTTCTTC
>.|TRBJ1-2|.|TRBV7-2
CASSLQESYGYTF
TGTGCCAGCAGCTTACAGGAAAGCTATGGCTACACCTTC
>.|TRBJ2-5|.|TRBV7-2
CASSSEYGQETQYF
TGTGCCAGCAGCTCCGAATACGGGCAAGAGACCCAGTACTTC
>.|TRBJ2-3|.|TRBV9
CASTPPDTQYF
TGTGCCAGCACCCCCCCAGATACGCAGTATTTT
>.|TRBJ2-7|.|TRBV13
CASSFDTTEQYF
TGTGCCAGCAGCTTCGACACTACCGAGCAGTACTTC
>.|TRBJ2-7|.|TRBV7-2
CASSPRQEQYF
TGTGCCAGCAGCCCACGGCAGGAGCAGTACTTC
>.|TRBJ1-1|once|TRBV2
CASSEASEGEGTEAFF
TGTGCCAGCAGTGAAGCGTCAGAGGGGGAGGGTACTGAAGCTTTCTTT
>.|TRBJ1-4|.|TRBV4-3
CASSPFGAPNEKLFF
TGCGCCAGCAGCCCTTTTGGGGCACCCAATGAAAAACTGTTTTTT
>.|TRBJ2-7|.|TRBV7-2
CASSLGGAEYEQYF
TGTGCCAGCAGCTTAGGGGGGGCCGAGTACGAGCAGTACTTC
>TRBD1|TRBJ1-1|.|TRBV7-8
CASSLAGSQGVNTEAFF
TGTGCCAGCAGCTTAGCTGGGTCCCAGGGGGTGAACACTGAAGCTTTCTTT
>.|TRBJ1-1|.|TRBV4-3
CASSQDWKGSNTEAFF
TGCGCCAGCAGCCAAGATTGGAAGGGGTCGAACACTGAAGCTTTCTTT
>.|TRBJ2-5|large|TRBV29-1
CSATQETQYF
TGCAGCGCCACCCAAGAGACCCAGTACTTC
>.|TRBJ2-2|.|TRBV25-1
CASSRHIAGELFF
TGTGCCAGCAGTAGGCACATCGCCGGGGAGCTGTTTTTT
>TRBD2|TRBJ2-7|.|TRBV7-2
CASSRGGSYEQYF
TGTGCCAGCTCTCGGGGGGGGTCCTACGAGCAGTACTTC
>.|TRBJ1-2|.|TRBV4-1
CASSQVTMAPNYGYTF
TGCGCCAGCAGCCAAGTTACCATGGCACCTAACTATGGCTACACCTTC
>.|TRBJ2-6|.|TRBV28
CASSRSSGANVLTF
TGTGCCAGCAGTAGGAGCTCTGGGGCCAACGTCCTGACTTTC
>.|TRBJ1-2|.|TRBV5-6
CASSPRRAENYGYTF
TGTGCCAGCAGCCCGAGAAGGGCAGAGAACTATGGCTACACCTTC
>TRBD2|TRBJ2-7|once|TRBV10-2
CASSAGAGGIYEQYF
TGCGCCAGCAGTGCGGGGGCGGGGGGGATCTACGAGCAGTACTTC
>.|TRBJ1-1|.|TRBV13
CASSLGDEVEAFF
TGTGCCAGCAGCTTAGGGGACGAGGTGGAGGCTTTCTTT
>.|TRBJ1-6|.|TRBV7-2
CASSPGRDSPLHF
TGTGCCAGCAGCCCGGGAAGGGATTCACCCCTCCACTTT
>TRBD1|TRBJ1-4|.|TRBV30
CAWSTGGLNEKLFF
TGTGCCTGGAGTACAGGGGGCCTTAATGAAAAACTGTTTTTT
>.|TRBJ2-3|.|TRBV20-1
CSAIDYGTQYF
TGCAGTGCTATCGACTATGGTACGCAGTATTTT